This T cell receptor beta chain was captured in a study of early T cells in non-severe SARS-CoV-2 infection. Background on the study: RNA in bulk from unsorted whole blood was sequenced, and chains were unpaired. Study-wide results and caveats: The matching step, a VDJdb search, favored anti-spike CD8 responses and missed private and CD4 specificities.

The CDR3 consists of 15 residues. Trimming left V 6 bases short and J 0 bases short, with 14 bases between. The V gene's germline CDR1 is SGHAT and CDR2 FQNNGV. The table lists this clonotype with many counts. Its antigen is not known. Via MiXCR, TCRdb re-called the 5' RACE reads, giving one row per CDR3 protein. The sample has 60,000 or so distinct CDR3 sequences, around 9.3% seen once. Sequencing was carried out using whole blood. This receptor was identified in an adult who was a healthcare worker with PCR-confirmed SARS-CoV-2 infection or an uninfected control (not recorded which). The chain employs TRBV11-2 and TRBJ1-1; D gene unclear. The CDR3 DNA reads TGTGCCAGCAGGAACTCGGGAGGGCTGAACACTGAAGCTTTCTTT. Translation: CASRNSGGLNTEAFF.